This TCR beta chain is from a study of shared clonotypes between healthy human individuals. This CDR3 contains 14 residues. V shed 7 bases and J 6 bases; nucleotides not matched to a gene: 6. Germline V CDR1 and CDR2: ENHRY, SYGVKD. Method: immunoSEQ multiplex PCR; TCRdb's copy keeps in-frame clones and lacks some. The table includes 950,000 to 1,100,000 clones, more than 60% detected once. Study results and limitations: Non-shared clonotypes had lower generation probabilities than those shared by all four donors. Read depth was anticipated to influence clonotype sharing among donors. Richness estimates generally favored naive over memory subsets.

On this clone itself: Antigen unknown.

This rearrangement joins TRBV10-3 to TRBJ2-2; 9 nucleotides agree with TRBD2. The sequence derives from a young man in good health. The sample comprised memory CD4+ T cells sorted from blood. As to subset: CD45RA-negative fraction. The CDR3 DNA sequence: TGTGCCATCATGGGGCGGGAGGGCGCCGGGGAGCTGTTTTTT. It specifies CAIMGREGAGELFF.